Following are 27 T cell receptor beta chains from one sample sequenced in a study of blood T cells in healthy people across ages. With a J-beta primer mix and a sample-barcoded 5' primer, a second PCR ran about 7 to 12 cycles. A single record per CDR3 protein comes from TCRdb applying MiXCR to the 5' RACE reads. The repertoire holds some 900,000 distinct CDR3 sequences, with under 50% as singletons. Sequences were obtained from blood. The source is a man younger than 45 in good health.

The CDR3 is CASSYRTSSGTDTQYF. Here the CDR3 DNA reads TGTGCCAGCAGTTATAGGACTAGCTCGGGCACAGATACGCAGTATTTT. The rearrangement joins TRBV5-6 to TRBJ2-3; 8 positions match TRBD2. CDR3 length: 16 residues. V trimming: 5 bases; J trimming: 1 base; junction bases outside the gene matches: 9. Germline V gives CDR1 SGHDT, CDR2 YYEEEE.

The chain uses TRBV28 and TRBJ2-3; 7 bases are a match to TRBD2. The CDR3 consists of 14 residues. J gave up 0 bases and V 7 bases, and 4 bases lay outside the gene matches. Per germline, CDR1 MDHEN and CDR2 SYDVKM. CDR3 bases: TGTGCCAGCAAAGCGGGGTATAGCACAGATACGCAGTATTTT. Amino acids: CASKAGYSTDTQYF.

The V and J genes are TRBV6-4 and TRBJ2-1, with D perhaps matching TRBD2 (5 bases). From germline, CDR1 is MRHNA and CDR2 SNTAGT. This CDR3 has 15 amino acids. Trimming left V 2 bases short and J 0 bases short, with 8 bases between. The CDR3 spells CASSDVGSSYNEQFF. CDR3 DNA: TGTGCCAGCAGTGACGTAGGGAGCTCCTACAATGAGCAGTTCTTC.

Comments on this clonotype: At one of its ends the junction is not consistent with the germline gene, which may arise from a read error. V is TRBV10-3 and J is TRBJ2-5; 7 bases align to TRBD2. The J call may be mistaken, given a closer DNA end match to TRBJ2-7. The germline V gene encodes CDR1 ENHRY and CDR2 SYGVKD. The CDR3 is 14 residues long. CDR3 bases: TGTACCATCAGTCCGGGACTAAGTTTATACGAGCAGTACTTC. As protein: CTISPGLSLYEQYF.

The CDR3 DNA reads as TGTGCCAGCAGTCCTGGGGGGCCGATATTAGGAGGCAATCAGCCCCAGCATTTT. It is translated as CASSPGGPILGGNQPQHF. The chain carries TRBV6-2 or TRBV6-3 and TRBJ1-5; tentatively, D is TRBD1 (6 bases). Trimming shortened V by 5 bases and J by 2 bases, and 22 bases separated the two germline ends. Germline loops: CDR1 MNHEY, CDR2 SVGEGT. There are 18 residues in the CDR3.

This sequence joins TRBV3-1 and TRBJ2-7; 11 positions agree with TRBD2. J was trimmed by 5 bases and V by 4 bases; bases with no gene match: 4. CDR3 length: 14 residues. Per germline, CDR1 LGHDT and CDR2 YNNKEL (reference sequence). The CDR3 loop reads CASSLSGRANEQYF. The CDR3 bases are TGTGCCAGCAGCCTTAGCGGGAGGGCTAACGAGCAGTACTTC.

This clonotype was counted a few times. This chain joins TRBV6-1 and TRBJ2-5; D not certain. Between the trimmed V and J ends, which lost 3 bases and 11 bases, there was a span of 10 bases. The CDR3 contains 11 residues. The germline V gene encodes CDR1 MNHNS and CDR2 SASEGT. The CDR3 DNA reads as TGTGCCAGCAGTGATTTCGGAGAGCAGTACTTC. Translating it yields CASSDFGEQYF.

The gene calls are TRBV4-2 and TRBJ2-2; D is undetermined. This CDR3 spans 16 amino acids. V shed 5 bases and J shed 8 bases, with 21 bases lying between them. Germline CDR1 LGHNA, CDR2 YNFKEQ. CDR3 residues: CASSSFQRLSSGELFF. The DNA of the CDR3 is TGTGCCAGCAGCTCATTCCAGAGGCTGTCATCGGGGGAGCTGTTTTTT.

This rearrangement joins TRBV6-6 to TRBJ2-7; 9 nucleotides agree with TRBD2. In germline, CDR1 is MNHNY, CDR2 SVGAGI (reference sequence). The trim removed 2 bases at V and 2 bases at J, leaving 7 bases unmatched. The CDR3 runs 16 residues. The CDR3 DNA is TGTGCCAGCAGTTACAAGGCGGGGGGGTCCACCTACGAGCAGTACTTC. It specifies CASSYKAGGSTYEQYF.

This chain links TRBV2 with TRBJ1-5; TRBD1 might be the D (6 bases). Between the trimmed V and J ends, which lost 8 bases and 7 bases, there was a span of 21 bases. Germline V lookup: CDR1 SNHLY, CDR2 FYNNEI. The CDR3 sequence is 15 residues long. CDR3 nucleotides: TGTGCCAGCGATGTGGAGGGGTCAGGGGTCCAGCCCCAGCATTTT. This codes for CASDVEGSGVQPQHF.

The CDR3 sequence is CASSPAGSEVAYGYTF. Here the CDR3 DNA reads TGTGCCAGCAGCCCGGCGGGAAGCGAGGTTGCCTATGGCTACACCTTC. The V call is TRBV9, the J call TRBJ1-2; no clear D. Per the germline V gene, CDR1 is SGDLS and CDR2 is YYNGEE. This CDR3 comprises 16 residues. Trimming cost V 4 bases and J 4 bases, with 20 bases left between them.

CDR3 in amino acids: CASSQRTSGSFTYEQYF. The DNA of the CDR3 is TGTGCCAGCAGTCAGCGGACTAGCGGGAGTTTTACCTACGAGCAGTACTTC. The chain uses TRBV12-3 or TRBV12-4 and TRBJ2-7; TRBD2 matches 13 bases. This CDR3 comprises 17 residues. The ends lost 5 bases at V and 2 bases at J; junction bases unmatched: 9.

The chain combines TRBV6-1 with TRBJ2-4; 9 bases map to TRBD2. The CDR3 has 16 amino acids. CDR1 is MNHNS and CDR2 is SASEGT in the germline V gene. V shed 5 bases, J shed 1 base, and the junction held 6 bases outside the gene matches. The CDR3: CASSSSGGRAKNIQYF. The CDR3 DNA reads TGTGCCAGCAGTAGTAGCGGGGGACGGGCCAAAAACATTCAGTACTTC.

The chain recombines TRBV2 with TRBJ2-1, with 8 bases matching TRBD2. The J call could be wrong; TRBJ2-7 is a better fit for the DNA end. The CDR3 loop spans 15 amino acids. The V gene's germline CDR1 is SNHLY and CDR2 FYNNEI. The CDR3 nucleotides read TGTGCCAGCAGTGAAGAGGCTAGCGGGTACAATGAGCAGTACTTC. It is translated as CASSEEASGYNEQYF.

The chain is built from TRBV12-3 or TRBV12-4 and TRBJ2-4, with D hard to call. CDR3 length equals 12 residues. Trimming stripped 7 bases from V and 2 bases from J, with 6 bases between. DNA of the CDR3: TGTGCCAGCACCACTTCCAAAAACATTCAGTACTTC. Translated: CASTTSKNIQYF.

The CDR3 sequence is CASSADKSSYNEQFF. The CDR3 coding sequence is TGTGCCAGCAGCGCAGACAAGAGCTCCTACAATGAGCAGTTCTTC. The chain is built from TRBV9 and TRBJ2-1, with D unclear. The CDR3 has 15 residues. V dropped 3 bases and J dropped 0 bases, with 10 bases sitting between them. Germline assignment: CDR1 SGDLS and CDR2 YYNGEE.

This clonotype was observed a handful of times. The chain employs TRBV20-1 and TRBJ1-2; D ambiguous. Germline V CDR1 and CDR2: DFQATT, SNEGSKA (reference sequence). V was cut by 5 bases and J by 7 bases, with 14 bases left in between. CDR3 length equals 12 residues. The CDR3, as DNA: TGCAGTGCTCCCGACCGCTACGCTGGCTACACCTTC. It encodes CSAPDRYAGYTF.

This chain uses TRBV5-1 with TRBJ2-5; D is undetermined. This CDR3 spans 14 amino acids. Germline lookup yields CDR1 SGHRS and CDR2 YFSETQ. Trimming removed 0 bases from V and 4 bases from J, with 10 bases in between. Here the CDR3 reads CASSLVSSAETQYF. DNA of the CDR3: TGCGCCAGCAGCTTGGTGTCTTCGGCAGAGACCCAGTACTTC.

The V and J genes are TRBV3-1 and TRBJ1-2; D is possibly TRBD1 (5 bases). Deletions cut 1 base from V and 5 bases from J, with 11 bases between. The CDR3 is made up of 14 amino acids. CDR1 and CDR2 (germline): LGHDT, YNNKEL (reference sequence). The CDR3 DNA sequence: TGTGCCAGCAGCCAAGCAGGGAGGCGTTATGGCTACACCTTC. It codes for CASSQAGRRYGYTF.

This clonotype was found many times. This chain joins TRBV5-1 and TRBJ2-1, with 7 bases aligning to TRBD2. This CDR3 comprises 13 residues. V lost 0 bases and J lost 9; bases outside the gene matches: 3. Germline loops: CDR1 SGHRS, CDR2 YFSETQ. DNA for the CDR3: TGCGCCAGCAGCTTGGGACTAGCCAGTGAGCAGTTCTTC. Protein product: CASSLGLASEQFF.

This clonotype was seen repeatedly, ten times or more. This chain uses TRBV11-3 with TRBJ2-7; 10 bases are a match to TRBD1. V shed 4 bases and J 5 bases; nucleotides not matched to a gene: 2. Germline-derived CDR1 and CDR2 are SGHNT and YENEEA. The CDR3 runs to 13 residues. The CDR3 coding sequence is TGTGCCAGCAGCTACGGACAGGGGGACGAGCAGTACTTC. As protein: CASSYGQGDEQYF.

This chain joins TRBV29-1 and TRBJ1-2; no definite D call. Trimming cost V 4 bases and J 8 bases, with 14 bases left between them. Germline assignment: CDR1 SQVTM and CDR2 ANQGSEA. The CDR3 contains 12 residues. In DNA, the CDR3 is TGCAGCGTTGTAAAGGGTGCGGGCGGCTACACCTTC. Protein: CSVVKGAGGYTF.

In this sample, this clonotype turned up a few times. The chain employs TRBV28 and TRBJ2-5, with D unclear. The V and J ends lost 10 bases and 2 bases respectively, with 5 bases between them. The CDR3 is made up of 10 amino acids. Germline V gene data show CDR1 as MDHEN and CDR2 as SYDVKM. The CDR3 reads CATRQETQYF. CDR3 in DNA: TGTGCCACTAGACAAGAGACCCAGTACTTC.

This clonotype was counted only a few times. The CDR3 region has the DNA TGCGCCAGCAGCCAACCTGGTGACGAGCAGTACTTC. Translating it yields CASSQPGDEQYF. V is TRBV4-1 and J is TRBJ2-7; D gene uncertain. V was clipped by 2 bases and J by 5 bases, with 7 bases between them. Per germline, CDR1 MGHRA and CDR2 YSYEKL. The CDR3 spans 12 residues.

The table lists this clonotype with a few counts. This chain joins TRBV6-2 or TRBV6-3 and TRBJ2-7; D perhaps matches TRBD1 (6 bases). The ends were cut back, 2 bases at V and 7 bases at J, with 18 bases in the middle. CDR3 size: 15 residues. Germline CDR1 MNHEY, CDR2 SVGEGT. CDR3: CASSYPVTGLGEQYF. In DNA, the CDR3 is TGTGCCAGCAGTTACCCGGTAACAGGGCTCGGGGAGCAGTACTTC.

This rearrangement joins TRBV29-1 to TRBJ2-1; 12 nucleotides match TRBD2. CDR1 SQVTM and CDR2 ANQGSEA come from the germline V gene. Unmatched junction bases numbered 4, after V lost 4 bases and J lost 9 bases. This CDR3 spans 13 amino acids. The DNA for the CDR3 is TGCAGCGTTGGACTAGCGGGAGAAGGTGAGCAGTTCTTC. This sequence encodes CSVGLAGEGEQFF.

In its sample, this clonotype was seen once. The CDR3 nucleotides are TGTGCTGCCAGGGTGCGCACAGATACGCAGTATTTT. Translation: CAARVRTDTQYF. This chain connects TRBV12-3 or TRBV12-4 to TRBJ2-3, with a possible D match to TRBD1 (5 bases). The CDR3 contains 12 residues.